A selection of T cell receptor beta chains follows, all from one sample in a study of tumor and adjacent non-tumor tissue in lung cancer. Each CDR3 protein is one row after TCRdb ran MiXCR on the multiplex PCR reads. This table holds 70,000 to 95,000 distinct CDR3 sequences, just over 75% found once. The sequenced sample consisted of distant non-tumor lung tissue. Source of these receptors: a man in his 70s with non-small cell lung cancer. The CDR3 runs from the conserved cysteine through the conserved F or W. A D gene is named only where the DNA matches it firmly. Size is stated for part of the rows, as once, few or many counts, or as a class when the clone is expanded.

clone_size d_call j_call v_call cdr3_aa cdr3_nt
- - TRBJ2-3 TRBV24-1 CANSGSRVGASNQPQYF TGTGCCAACAGTGGGTCCAGGGTTGGGGCTAGCAATCAGCCCCAGTATTTT
- - TRBJ2-7 TRBV5-4 CASTLGPGPTHEEYF TGTGCCAGCACCTTGGGACCGGGACCGACCCACGAGGAGTACTTC
- - TRBJ2-1 TRBV20-1 CSVMQWEYNEQFF TGCAGTGTTATGCAGTGGGAGTACAATGAGCAGTTCTTC
- - TRBJ2-7 TRBV6-6 CASSLGACVGEQYF TGTGCAAGCAGTTTGGGGGCTTGTGTGGGGGAGCAGTACTTC
once - TRBJ1-2 TRBV5-4 CASRGENRGEGYTF TGTGCCAGCAGAGGAGAAAACAGAGGTGAAGGCTATACCTTC
- TRBD2 TRBJ2-3 TRBV2 CASSEGTSGAYATDTQYF TGTGCCAGCAGTGAGGGGACTAGCGGGGCATACGCCACAGATACGCAGTATTTT
- - TRBJ1-6 TRBV6-2/TRBV6-3 CATSPAGKEDSPLHF TGTGCCACCAGCCCGGCGGGTAAAGAGGATTCACCCCTCCACTTT
- - TRBJ2-3 TRBV6-1 CASTSPGTDAQYF TGTGCCAGTACCTCTCCGGGCACAGATGCGCAGTATTTT
- TRBD2 TRBJ2-7 TRBV4-3 CATSQDAGGPFEQYF TGCGCCACCAGCCAAGATGCGGGAGGGCCGTTCGAGCAGTACTTC
- - TRBJ1-1 TRBV11-3 CASSLDGASAAFF TGTGCCAGCAGCTTAGATGGAGCCAGCGCAGCTTTCTTT
- TRBD2 TRBJ2-1 TRBV28 CVSSFKRGNGSEQFF TGTGTCAGCAGTTTCAAGCGGGGGAATGGTAGTGAGCAGTTCTTC
- - TRBJ2-5 TRBV4-3 CASSQALRGAQYF TGCGCTAGCAGCCAGGCCCTACGAGGGGCCCAGTACTTC
- - TRBJ2-2 TRBV12-3/TRBV12-4 CTSCPQHGNAGELFF TGTACAAGCTGTCCCCAACATGGGAACGCCGGGGAGCTGTTTTTT
- - TRBJ2-1 TRBV12-3/TRBV12-4 CASSISPVIEQFF TGTGCCAGCAGTATAAGTCCTGTGATTGAGCAGTTCTTC
once - TRBJ2-2 TRBV11-3 CPSSLSPEELFF TGTCCCAGCAGCTTAAGCCCCGAGGAGCTGTTTTTT
- - TRBJ2-7 TRBV4-1 CASSRTLEGEGYEHYF TGCGCCAGCAGCCGGACACTAGAGGGAGAAGGGTACGAACACTACTTC
- - TRBJ2-2 TRBV11-2 CTSWYMDLVAGELFF TGTACCAGCTGGTACATGGACCTAGTGGCCGGGGAGCTGTTTTTT
- - TRBJ1-1 TRBV11-3 CVSNPPANTEAFF TGTGTCAGCAATCCCCCGGCGAACACTGAAGCTTTCTTT
- - TRBJ2-1 TRBV6-5 CTSNTGNVQFF TGTACCAGCAATACCGGGAATGTACAGTTCTTC